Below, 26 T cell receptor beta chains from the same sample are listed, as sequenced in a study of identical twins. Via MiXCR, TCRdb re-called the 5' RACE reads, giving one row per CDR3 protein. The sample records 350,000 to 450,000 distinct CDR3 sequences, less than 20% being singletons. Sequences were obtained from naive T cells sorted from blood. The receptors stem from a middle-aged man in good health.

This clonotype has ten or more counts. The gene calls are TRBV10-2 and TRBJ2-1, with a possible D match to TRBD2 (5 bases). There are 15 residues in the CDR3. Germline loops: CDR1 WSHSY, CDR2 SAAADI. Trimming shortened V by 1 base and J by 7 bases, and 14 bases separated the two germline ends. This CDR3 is CASSEYGIGGNEQFF. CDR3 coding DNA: TGCGCCAGCAGTGAGTACGGGATTGGCGGGAATGAGCAGTTCTTC.

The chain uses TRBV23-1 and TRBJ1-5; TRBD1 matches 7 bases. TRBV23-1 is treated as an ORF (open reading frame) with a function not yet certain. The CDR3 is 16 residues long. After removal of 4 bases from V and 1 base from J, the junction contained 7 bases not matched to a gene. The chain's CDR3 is CASSPPGGKSNQPQHF. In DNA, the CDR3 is TGCGCCAGCAGTCCCCCAGGGGGTAAAAGCAATCAGCCCCAGCATTTT.

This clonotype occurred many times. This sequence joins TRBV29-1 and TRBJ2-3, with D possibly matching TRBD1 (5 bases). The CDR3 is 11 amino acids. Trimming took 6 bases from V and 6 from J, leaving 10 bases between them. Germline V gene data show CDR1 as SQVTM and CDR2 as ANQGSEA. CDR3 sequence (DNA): TGCAGCGTGGACCCAGGGGATACGCAGTATTTT. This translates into CSVDPGDTQYF.

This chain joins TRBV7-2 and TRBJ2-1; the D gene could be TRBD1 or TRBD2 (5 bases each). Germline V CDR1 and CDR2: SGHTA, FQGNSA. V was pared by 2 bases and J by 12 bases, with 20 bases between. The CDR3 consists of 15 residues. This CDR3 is CASSLLGDGRFGQFF. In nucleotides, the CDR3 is TGTGCCAGCAGCTTATTAGGGGACGGCAGGTTCGGGCAGTTCTTC. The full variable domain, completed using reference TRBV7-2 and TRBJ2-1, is GAGVSQSPSNKVTEKGKDVELRCDPISGHTALYWYRQSLGQGLEFLIYFQGNSAPDKSGLPSDRFSAERTGGSVSTLTIQRTQQEDSAVYLCASSLLGDGRFGQFFGPGTRLTVL.

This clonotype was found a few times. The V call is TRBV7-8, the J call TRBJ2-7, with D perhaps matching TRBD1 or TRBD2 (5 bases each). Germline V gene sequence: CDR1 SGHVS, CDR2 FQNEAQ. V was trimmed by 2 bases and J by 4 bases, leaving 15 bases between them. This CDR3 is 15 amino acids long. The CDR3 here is CASSLLGADLYEQYF. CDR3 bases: TGTGCCAGCAGCTTACTCGGGGCCGACCTTTACGAGCAGTACTTC. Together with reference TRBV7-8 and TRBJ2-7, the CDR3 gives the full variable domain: GAGVSQSPRYKVAKRGQDVALRCDPISGHVSLFWYQQALGQGPEFLTYFQNEAQLDKSGLPSDRFFAERPEGSVSTLKIQRTQQEDSAVYLCASSLLGADLYEQYFGPGTRLTVT.

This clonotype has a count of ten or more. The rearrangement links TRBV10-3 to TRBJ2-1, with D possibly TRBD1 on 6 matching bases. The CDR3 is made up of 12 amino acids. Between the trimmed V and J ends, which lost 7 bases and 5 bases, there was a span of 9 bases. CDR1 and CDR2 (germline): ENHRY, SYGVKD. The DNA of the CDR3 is TGTGCCATCACCGGACAGAACAATGAGCAGTTCTTC. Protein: CAITGQNNEQFF.

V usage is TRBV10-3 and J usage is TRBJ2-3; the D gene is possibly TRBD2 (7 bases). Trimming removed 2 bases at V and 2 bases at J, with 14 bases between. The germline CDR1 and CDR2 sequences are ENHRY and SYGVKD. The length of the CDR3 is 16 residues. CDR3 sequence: CAISEAGAEVTDTQYF. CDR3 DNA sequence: TGTGCCATCAGTGAGGCGGGGGCGGAGGTCACAGATACGCAGTATTTT.

CDR3 protein: CASSLEAQGQYF. As DNA, the CDR3 is TGTGCCAGCAGCTTAGAGGCCCAGGGGCAGTACTTC. The chain is built from TRBV7-9 and TRBJ2-7; D possibly corresponds to TRBD1 (5 bases). CDR3 length equals 12 residues. Germline loops: CDR1 SEHNR, CDR2 FQNEAQ (reference sequence). Trimming cost V 1 base and J 9 bases, with 10 bases left between them.

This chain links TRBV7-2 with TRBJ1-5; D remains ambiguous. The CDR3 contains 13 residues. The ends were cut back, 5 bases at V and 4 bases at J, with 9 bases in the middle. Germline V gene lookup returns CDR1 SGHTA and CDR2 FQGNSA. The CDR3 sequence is CASSPSTNQPQHF. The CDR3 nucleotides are TGTGCCAGCAGCCCATCAACGAATCAGCCCCAGCATTTT.

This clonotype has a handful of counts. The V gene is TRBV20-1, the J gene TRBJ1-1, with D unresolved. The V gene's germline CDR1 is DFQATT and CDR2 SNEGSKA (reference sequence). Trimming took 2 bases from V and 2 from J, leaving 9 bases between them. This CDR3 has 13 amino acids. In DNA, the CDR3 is TGCAGTGCTAGACCCCACGCAAACACTGAAGCTTTCTTT. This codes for CSARPHANTEAFF.

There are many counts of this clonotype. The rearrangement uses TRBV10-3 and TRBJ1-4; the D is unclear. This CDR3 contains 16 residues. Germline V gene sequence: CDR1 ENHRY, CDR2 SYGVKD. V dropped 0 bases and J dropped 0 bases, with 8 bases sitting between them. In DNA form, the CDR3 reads TGTGCCATCAGTGAGTCGTGGCTGACAACTAATGAAAAACTGTTTTTT. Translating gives CAISESWLTTNEKLFF.

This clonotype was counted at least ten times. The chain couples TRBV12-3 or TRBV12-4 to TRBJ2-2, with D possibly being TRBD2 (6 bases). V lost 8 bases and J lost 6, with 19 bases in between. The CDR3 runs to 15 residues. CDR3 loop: CASSWGESAAGELFF. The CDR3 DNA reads TGTGCCAGCTCATGGGGGGAATCGGCGGCCGGGGAGCTGTTTTTT.

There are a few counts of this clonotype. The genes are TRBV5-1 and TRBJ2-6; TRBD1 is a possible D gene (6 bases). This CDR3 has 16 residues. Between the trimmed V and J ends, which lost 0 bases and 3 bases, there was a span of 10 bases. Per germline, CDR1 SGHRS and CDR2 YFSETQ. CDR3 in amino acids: CASSLVPGVGANVLTF. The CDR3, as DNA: TGCGCCAGCAGCTTGGTCCCAGGGGTTGGGGCCAACGTCCTGACTTTC. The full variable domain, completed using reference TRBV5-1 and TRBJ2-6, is KAGVTQTPRYLIKTRGQQVTLSCSPISGHRSVSWYQQTPGQGLQFLFEYFSETQRNKGNFPGRFSGRQFSNSRSEMNVSTLELGDSALYLCASSLVPGVGANVLTFGAGSRLTVL.

CDR3: CASSFTGTYEQYF. The CDR3 bases are TGCGCCAGCAGCTTTACAGGGACCTACGAGCAGTACTTC. V is TRBV5-1 and J is TRBJ2-7, with D perhaps TRBD1 (6 bases). Trimming removed 2 bases from V and 2 bases from J, with 8 bases in between. The germline gives CDR1 SGHRS, CDR2 YFSETQ. This CDR3 has 13 amino acids.

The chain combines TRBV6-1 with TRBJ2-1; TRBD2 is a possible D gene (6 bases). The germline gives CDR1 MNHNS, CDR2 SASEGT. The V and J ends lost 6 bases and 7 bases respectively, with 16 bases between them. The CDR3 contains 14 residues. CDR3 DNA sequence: TGTGCCAGCAGCACGGGCAGGGCGGGGAATGAGCAGTTCTTC. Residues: CASSTGRAGNEQFF.

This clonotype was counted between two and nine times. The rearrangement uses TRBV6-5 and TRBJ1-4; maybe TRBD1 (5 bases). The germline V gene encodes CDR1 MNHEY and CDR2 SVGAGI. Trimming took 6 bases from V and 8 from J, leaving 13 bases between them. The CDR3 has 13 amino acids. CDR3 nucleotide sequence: TGTGCCAGCAGGTACCCCGGGGCCGAAAAACTGTTTTTT. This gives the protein CASRYPGAEKLFF.

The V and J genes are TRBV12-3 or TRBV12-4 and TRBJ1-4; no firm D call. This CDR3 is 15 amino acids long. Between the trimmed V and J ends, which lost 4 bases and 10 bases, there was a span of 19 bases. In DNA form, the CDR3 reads TGTGCCAGCAGTTCACGCTCCGGGCCCCTAGGAAAACTGTTTTTT. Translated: CASSSRSGPLGKLFF.

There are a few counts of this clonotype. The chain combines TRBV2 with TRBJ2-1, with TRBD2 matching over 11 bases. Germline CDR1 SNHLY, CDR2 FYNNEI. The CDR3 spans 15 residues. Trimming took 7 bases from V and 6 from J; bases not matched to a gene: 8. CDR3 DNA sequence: TGTGCCAGCAACATACTAGCGGGGGACCTCAATGAGCAGTTCTTC. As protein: CASNILAGDLNEQFF.

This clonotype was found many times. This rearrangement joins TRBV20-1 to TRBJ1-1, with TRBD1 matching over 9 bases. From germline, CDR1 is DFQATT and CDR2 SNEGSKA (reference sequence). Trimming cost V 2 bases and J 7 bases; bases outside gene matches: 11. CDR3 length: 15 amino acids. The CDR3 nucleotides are TGCAGTGCTAGACCTTTACAGGGGGCGCATGATGAAGCTTTCTTT. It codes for CSARPLQGAHDEAFF.

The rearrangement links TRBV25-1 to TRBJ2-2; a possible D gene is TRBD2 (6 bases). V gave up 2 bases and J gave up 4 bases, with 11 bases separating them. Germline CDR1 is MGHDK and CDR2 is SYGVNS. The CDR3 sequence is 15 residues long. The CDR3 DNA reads TGTGCCAGCAGTGAAGTTCCGGGACTCACCGGGGAGCTGTTTTTT. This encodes CASSEVPGLTGELFF.

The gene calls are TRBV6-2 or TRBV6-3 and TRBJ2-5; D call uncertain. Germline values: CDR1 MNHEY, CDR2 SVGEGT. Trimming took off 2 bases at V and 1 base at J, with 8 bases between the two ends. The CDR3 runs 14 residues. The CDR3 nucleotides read TGTGCCAGCAGTTACGTCGGCTTCCAAGAGACCCAGTACTTC. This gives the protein CASSYVGFQETQYF.

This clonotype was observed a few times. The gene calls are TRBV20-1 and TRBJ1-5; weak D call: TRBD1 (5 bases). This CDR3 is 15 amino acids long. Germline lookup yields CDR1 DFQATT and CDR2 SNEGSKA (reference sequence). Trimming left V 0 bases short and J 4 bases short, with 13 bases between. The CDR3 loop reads CSARDRGPPNQPQHF. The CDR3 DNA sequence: TGCAGTGCTAGAGATAGGGGACCCCCGAATCAGCCCCAGCATTTT.

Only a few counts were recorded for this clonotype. Here the CDR3 DNA reads TGTGCCAGCAGCTTAGCGTATGCTAGCGGGAGTCCCCCCACCTACGAGCAGTACTTC. Residues: CASSLAYASGSPPTYEQYF. This chain joins TRBV11-1 and TRBJ2-7, with 10 nucleotides matching TRBD2. Trimming cost V 0 bases and J 2 bases; bases outside gene matches: 13. This CDR3 is built from 19 residues. The V gene's germline CDR1 is SGHAT and CDR2 FQDESV (reference sequence).

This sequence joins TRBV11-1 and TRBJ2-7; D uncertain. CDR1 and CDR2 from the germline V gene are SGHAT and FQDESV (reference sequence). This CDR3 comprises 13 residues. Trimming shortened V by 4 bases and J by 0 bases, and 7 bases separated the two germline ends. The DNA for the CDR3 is TGTGCCAGCAGCTCTGGAGTCTCCTACGAGCAGTACTTC. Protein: CASSSGVSYEQYF.

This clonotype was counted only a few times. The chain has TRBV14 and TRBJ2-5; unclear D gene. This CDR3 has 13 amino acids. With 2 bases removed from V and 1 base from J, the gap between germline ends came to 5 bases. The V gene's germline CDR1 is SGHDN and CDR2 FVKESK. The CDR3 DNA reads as TGTGCCAGCAGCCAAAATGTCCAAGAGACCCAGTACTTC. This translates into CASSQNVQETQYF.

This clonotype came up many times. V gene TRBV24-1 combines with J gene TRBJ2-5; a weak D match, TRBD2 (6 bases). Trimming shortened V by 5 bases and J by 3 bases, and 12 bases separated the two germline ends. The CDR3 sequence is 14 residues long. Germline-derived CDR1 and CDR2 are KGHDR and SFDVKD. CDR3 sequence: CATSALSGEETQYF. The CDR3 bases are TGTGCCACCAGTGCCCTTAGCGGCGAAGAGACCCAGTACTTC.